Below are 23 T cell receptor beta chains sequenced from a single sample in a study of post-analysis software for immune sequencing data. General study findings and limits: TRBV segments more frequent in patients than in controls numbered roughly 5 and included TRBV5-6, TRBV5-1 and TRBV20-1.

Prepared TCR beta cDNA libraries contained unique molecular identifiers. TCRdb redid the calling of the PCR reads with MiXCR, one entry per CDR3 protein. The table records 350,000 to 450,000 distinct CDR3 sequences, approximately 39% of them present only once. For these TCRs, the target antigens are not known. Specimen: blood. These receptors all stem from a girl aged 2-10 years with multiple sclerosis.

This chain uses TRBV10-3 with TRBJ2-3; D might be TRBD1 or TRBD2, each matching 6 bases. Trimming shortened V by 8 bases and J by 3 bases, and 15 bases separated the two germline ends. The CDR3 has 14 residues. Germline CDR1 reads ENHRY; CDR2 reads SYGVKD. CDR3 protein: CAIGALGGTDTQYF. The CDR3 DNA follows: TGTGCCATCGGTGCACTAGGGGGGACAGATACGCAGTATTTT.

The chain uses TRBV7-6 and TRBJ2-1; D perhaps matches TRBD2 (6 bases). V lost 1 base and J lost 4, with 17 bases in between. The CDR3 length is 17 residues. Germline CDR1 and CDR2: SGHVS and FNYEAQ. As DNA, the CDR3 is TGTGCCAGCAGCTTAGTAGGCACGGCTAGCGTGTACAATGAGCAGTTCTTC. It codes for CASSLVGTASVYNEQFF. Full variable domain (outside the CDR3, taken from reference TRBV7-6 and TRBJ2-1): GAGVSQSPRYKVTKRGQDVALRCDPISGHVSLYWYRQALGQGPEFLTYFNYEAQQDKSGLPNDRFSAERPEGSISTLTIQRTEQRDSAMYRCASSLVGTASVYNEQFFGPGTRLTVL.

V gene TRBV6-5 combines with J gene TRBJ1-1; possibly TRBD1 for D (5 bases). The CDR3 is 14 residues long. Germline CDR1 is MNHEY and CDR2 is SVGAGI. V lost 2 bases to trimming and J lost 0 bases, with 7 bases between them. The CDR3 loop is CASSYGGMNTEAFF. The CDR3 DNA reads TGTGCCAGCAGTTACGGGGGTATGAACACTGAAGCTTTCTTT.

The CDR3 is CASSYEVAGGRNIQYF. CDR3 nucleotide sequence: TGTGCCAGCAGTTACGAAGTGGCGGGGGGGCGGAACATTCAGTACTTC. The chain joins TRBV6-6 to TRBJ2-4; 9 nucleotides match TRBD2. The CDR3 spans 16 residues. Germline CDR1 is MNHNY and CDR2 is SVGAGI (reference sequence). Trimming cost V 2 bases and J 7 bases; bases outside gene matches: 9.

The chain recombines TRBV7-3 with TRBJ1-1; D remains unclear. The germline gives CDR1 SGHTA, CDR2 FQGTGA. There are 12 residues in the CDR3. Trimming left V 5 bases short and J 7 bases short, with 11 bases between. CDR3 DNA: TGTGCCAGCAGCCAAGCAGGAGATGAAGCTTTCTTT. Translation gives CASSQAGDEAFF.

The rearrangement uses TRBV6-6 and TRBJ1-5; possibly TRBD1 for D (5 bases). This CDR3 contains 13 residues. Germline lookup yields CDR1 MNHNY and CDR2 SVGAGI (reference sequence). Between the trimmed V and J ends, which lost 7 bases and 4 bases, there was a span of 11 bases. In DNA form, the CDR3 reads TGTGCCAGCACCAGGGACGGGAATCAGCCCCAGCATTTT. Protein: CASTRDGNQPQHF.

The V call is TRBV6-2 or TRBV6-3, the J call TRBJ2-4; D is perhaps TRBD1 or TRBD2 (5 bases each). This CDR3 region has 16 residues. CDR1 and CDR2 from the germline V gene are MNHEY and SVGEGT. Trimming pared 0 bases from V and 7 bases from J, leaving 16 bases between. CDR3 in DNA: TGTGCCAGCAGTTACTCTCCTTCGGGGCTGATGAACATTCAGTACTTC. It yields the protein CASSYSPSGLMNIQYF.

The chain couples TRBV7-3 to TRBJ1-4; the D is unclear. The CDR3 loop spans 15 amino acids. Trimming pared 1 base from V and 5 bases from J, leaving 11 bases between. Germline loops: CDR1 SGHTA, CDR2 FQGTGA. The CDR3 reads CASSLNVGINEKLFF. The CDR3 DNA sequence: TGTGCCAGCAGCTTAAATGTCGGGATCAATGAAAAACTGTTTTTT.

This clonotype was seen a handful of times. CDR3 coding DNA: TGCAGTGCCCTCCCCTTGGGGGGCAGACCCTACGAGCAGTACTTC. This translates into CSALPLGGRPYEQYF. The V and J genes are TRBV20-1 and TRBJ2-7, with D perhaps matching TRBD1 or TRBD2 (6 bases each). V was shortened by 6 bases and J by 2 bases, with 20 bases between the two germline ends. Germline V gene lookup returns CDR1 DFQATT and CDR2 SNEGSKA (reference sequence). The CDR3 spans 15 residues.

This rearrangement joins TRBV20-1 to TRBJ1-6, with a tentative D call TRBD1 (5 bases). Trimming pared 5 bases from V and 6 bases from J, leaving 11 bases between. CDR1 is DFQATT, CDR2 SNEGSKA, per germline (reference sequence). The CDR3 length is 13 residues. This CDR3 is CSAVRGSNSPLHF. The CDR3 DNA reads as TGCAGTGCTGTCCGGGGCTCTAATTCACCCCTCCACTTT.

This chain links TRBV20-1 with TRBJ2-5, with 8 positions matching TRBD1. In germline, CDR1 is DFQATT, CDR2 SNEGSKA (reference sequence). Germline trimming cut 3 bases from V and 7 bases from J; bases unmatched to any gene: 10. CDR3 length: 14 residues. Here the CDR3 reads CSARSFRGLWTQYF. CDR3 in DNA: TGCAGTGCTAGGTCTTTCAGGGGGCTGTGGACCCAGTACTTC.

The chain couples TRBV20-1 to TRBJ1-1; D is possibly TRBD1 (6 bases). V was pared by 5 bases and J by 4 bases, with 17 bases between. The CDR3 sequence is 14 residues long. Germline CDR1 and CDR2: DFQATT and SNEGSKA (reference sequence). CDR3 in amino acids: CSASPTGSGTEAFF. Written as DNA, the CDR3 is TGCAGTGCTTCCCCCACAGGGAGCGGCACTGAAGCTTTCTTT.

A few counts support this clonotype. The genes are TRBV5-1 and TRBJ2-1, with D possibly being TRBD2 (5 bases). The CDR3 extends over 14 amino acids. The V gene's germline CDR1 is SGHRS and CDR2 YFSETQ. V dropped 4 bases and J dropped 3 bases, with 11 bases sitting between them. The CDR3 DNA reads TGCGCCAGCAGCGCTCTAGCCGACTACAATGAGCAGTTCTTC. Its translation: CASSALADYNEQFF.

This clonotype has more than one count but fewer than ten. The CDR3 region is CASSFRGTGSSYGYTF. The CDR3, as DNA: TGTGCCAGCAGCTTCCGAGGGACAGGGTCCAGCTATGGCTACACCTTC. V and J are TRBV7-9 and TRBJ1-2, with TRBD1 identical over 9 bases. J was trimmed by 4 bases and V by 3 bases; bases with no gene match: 9. The CDR3 totals 16 residues. Germline CDR1 is SEHNR and CDR2 is FQNEAQ (reference sequence).

J is TRBJ1-2 and V is TRBV20-1; D gene unclear. The CDR3 is 13 amino acids. The germline V gene encodes CDR1 DFQATT and CDR2 SNEGSKA (reference sequence). The V end lost 2 bases, the J end lost 5 bases, and 12 bases lay between the germline ends. The CDR3 DNA is TGCAGTGCTAGAACTCCGGGGTATTATGGCTACACCTTC. The encoded protein is CSARTPGYYGYTF.

This chain connects TRBV5-1 to TRBJ1-6; a possible D gene is TRBD1 (5 bases). The germline V and J ends were trimmed by 0 bases and 6 bases, with 19 bases remaining between them. Germline CDR1 SGHRS, CDR2 YFSETQ. The CDR3 spans 18 residues. The CDR3, as DNA: TGCGCCAGCAGCTTGGATGAAATGGGGGTAAGACCTAATTCACCCCTCCACTTT. Translating gives CASSLDEMGVRPNSPLHF.

This clonotype was seen a few times. The rearrangement uses TRBV5-1 and TRBJ2-3; D not resolved. The CDR3 sequence is 12 residues long. Germline V lookup: CDR1 SGHRS, CDR2 YFSETQ. Trimming took 3 bases from V and 6 from J, leaving 8 bases between them. This chain's CDR3 is CASSSMGDTQYF. The CDR3 DNA reads as TGCGCCAGCAGCTCCATGGGGGATACGCAGTATTTT.

The gene calls are TRBV4-2 and TRBJ1-1, with D perhaps TRBD1 (5 bases). The V gene lost 1 base and the J gene lost 0 bases, with 9 bases spanning the gap. The germline CDR1 and CDR2 sequences are LGHNA and YNFKEQ. The CDR3 runs to 15 residues. The CDR3 nucleotides are TGTGCCAGCAGCCAAGGGGAGGGGATGAACACTGAAGCTTTCTTT. Protein product: CASSQGEGMNTEAFF.

This clonotype was seen a single time. The chain couples TRBV9 to TRBJ2-7, with 8 bases matching TRBD2. The CDR3 contains 16 residues. Looked up from germline, CDR1 is SGDLS and CDR2 is YYNGEE. V dropped 2 bases and J dropped 0; count of bases not matched to a gene: 7. CDR3 DNA: TGTGCCAGCAGCGTCAGACTTAGCGGGGCCTCCTACGAGCAGTACTTC. Translated, it gives CASSVRLSGASYEQYF.

This clonotype was detected a few times. The chain has TRBV6-5 and TRBJ1-5, with 7 bases matching TRBD1. J was trimmed by 6 bases and V by 2 bases; bases with no gene match: 4. The CDR3 contains 14 residues. From germline, CDR1 is MNHEY and CDR2 SVGAGI. The CDR3 sequence: CASSYDHRGQPQHF. CDR3 DNA: TGTGCCAGCAGTTACGATCACAGGGGTCAGCCCCAGCATTTT.

There are a few counts of this clonotype. The V and J genes are TRBV7-3 and TRBJ1-6; D perhaps matches TRBD1 (6 bases). V was clipped by 5 bases and J by 10 bases, with 15 bases between them. Looked up from germline, CDR1 is SGHTA and CDR2 is FQGTGA. The CDR3 has 14 amino acids. CDR3 DNA: TGTGCCAGCAGCCTCGGACAGAGTAGCTCACCCCTCCACTTT. Its protein product is CASSLGQSSSPLHF.

Turning to this clonotype: Compared with germline, one end of the junction differs, possibly owing to a read error. The chain combines TRBV12-3 or TRBV12-4 with TRBJ1-2; 7 bases map to TRBD1. This CDR3 contains 16 residues. CDR3 DNA: TGTACCAGCACCTTGGGACAGCACCTAGCTAACTATGGCTACACCTTC. Its protein product is CTSTLGQHLANYGYTF.

V is TRBV25-1 and J is TRBJ1-2; D remains ambiguous. The germline V gene encodes CDR1 MGHDK and CDR2 SYGVNS. The CDR3 runs 14 residues. Trimming stripped 2 bases from V and 3 bases from J, with 10 bases between. The CDR3 nucleotides read TGTGCCAGCAGTGAACCCGGCAAAGACTATGGCTACACCTTC. Amino acids: CASSEPGKDYGYTF.